Sequencing of this T cell receptor (beta chain) was carried out in a study of blood T cell repertoires in COVID-19. Assay: immunoSEQ multiplex PCR; the TCRdb copy retains only in-frame clones and omits some. This sample has under 40,000 clones, with approximately 90% found just once. The TCR was taken from a man aged 65-85 years with active COVID-19. The sample was peripheral blood.

The CDR3: CASSVGNSGSGETQYF. DNA for the CDR3: TGTGCCAGCAGCGTAGGTAATAGCGGGAGTGGGGAGACCCAGTACTTC. V gene TRBV9 combines with J gene TRBJ2-5; 9 nucleotides agree with TRBD2. Per germline, CDR1 SGDLS and CDR2 YYNGEE. Trimming at V came to 0 bases and at J to 5 bases, leaving 8 bases not matched to a gene. The CDR3 is 16 residues long.